This T cell receptor (beta chain) was sequenced in a study of OX40 agonist ivuxolimab in advanced cancers. Clones were read by immunoSEQ multiplex PCR, and TCRdb kept only the in-frame ones, dropping some. The data hold more than 55,000 clones, with over 70% observed a single time. The CDR3 runs to 19 residues. CDR1 and CDR2 from the germline V gene are MGHRA and YSYEKL. Trimming removed 0 bases from V and 0 bases from J; junction bases left unmatched: 7. The source was CD4+ or CD8+ T cells sorted from blood, collected in a trial of the OX40 agonist ivuxolimab. The J gene is TRBJ2-2, the V gene TRBV4-1; 10 nucleotides align to TRBD2. The clonotype comes from an adult with an advanced solid tumor such as melanoma, head and neck, liver or kidney cancer. The CDR3 DNA reads TGCGCCAGCAGCCAAGACTTAGCCCTAGCGGGGGCGAACACCGGGGAGCTGTTTTTT. Translated, it gives CASSQDLALAGANTGELFF.